The rows below give T cell receptor beta chains drawn from one sample of a study of T cells in Graves' hyperthyroidism and ophthalmopathy. TCRdb reprocessed the multiplex PCR reads with MiXCR, giving one entry per CDR3 protein. Of hundreds of thousands of distinct CDR3 sequences listed, roughly 15% are singletons. Sample: blood. The source is a woman between 18 and 29 years old with Graves' ophthalmopathy. CDR3s include the opening cysteine and the closing phenylalanine or tryptophan. The D gene is left open where the match is weak. The listing skips clone size in some rows; elsewhere it reads once, few, many or a size class.

>TRBJ1-2|.|TRBV20-1|few
TGCAGTGCTAGACTACAGATCTATGGCTACACCTTC
CSARLQIYGYTF
>TRBJ2-4|.|TRBV12-3/TRBV12-4|few
TGTGCCAGCAGTTTAGGGCAGTCAGACATTCAGTACTTC
CASSLGQSDIQYF
>TRBJ1-5|.|TRBV5-6|few
TGTGCCAGCAGCAACGGAGGACAGTTCTCCCAGCCCCAGCATTTT
CASSNGGQFSQPQHF
>TRBJ2-3|TRBD2|TRBV4-2|.
TGTGCCAGCAGCCAATCTGCGGGAGAGGTAGATACGCAGTATTTT
CASSQSAGEVDTQYF
>TRBJ2-7|.|TRBV27|.
TGTGCCAGCTCCCCTACCGGTCCTGTCTACGAGCAGTACTTC
CASSPTGPVYEQYF
>TRBJ1-4|.|TRBV28|many
TGTGCCAGCAGTTCACCGACTAATGAAAAACTGTTTTTT
CASSSPTNEKLFF
>TRBJ1-6|TRBD1|TRBV5-8|.
TGTGCCAGCAGCTCAGAAACAGGGGTGGTTCTTAATTCACCCCTCCACTTT
CASSSETGVVLNSPLHF
>TRBJ1-4|TRBD1|TRBV10-3|.
TGTGCCATCAGTGATTCGGGACAGGAGGAAGAAAAACTGTTTTTT
CAISDSGQEEEKLFF
>TRBJ1-1|TRBD1|TRBV29-1|few
TGCAGCTTTCTGACAGGGAGCACTGAAGCTTTCTTT
CSFLTGSTEAFF
>TRBJ2-2|.|TRBV6-4|few
TGTGCCAGCGGCCGTTCGAACACCGGGGAGCTGTTTTTT
CASGRSNTGELFF
>TRBJ1-1|.|TRBV29-1|few
TGCAGCGTGGCGCGGTTTCCCACCTTGAACACTGAAGCTTTCTTT
CSVARFPTLNTEAFF
>TRBJ1-5|.|TRBV19|.
TGTGCCAGTAGTATGTTAGGGGCGCATCAGCCCCAGCATTTT
CASSMLGAHQPQHF
>TRBJ1-2|TRBD1|TRBV3-1|many
TGTGCCAGCAGCCATGAAACAGGGGTAGCTAACTATGGCTACACCTTC
CASSHETGVANYGYTF
>TRBJ2-1|.|TRBV11-3|many
TGTGCCAGCAGCCAGCAGGGCAACTCCTACAATGAGCAGTTCTTC
CASSQQGNSYNEQFF
>TRBJ2-4|TRBD2|TRBV6-5|once
TGTGCCAGCAGTTACTCGGGACTAGAGCCAGCCAAAAACATTCAGTACTTC
CASSYSGLEPAKNIQYF
>TRBJ2-3|.|TRBV9|many
TGTGCCAGCAGCGTAGAAGCGTCTAGCACAGATACGCAGTATTTT
CASSVEASSTDTQYF
>TRBJ2-1|TRBD2|TRBV6-2/TRBV6-3|.
TGTGCCAGCACCACTCGTGCGGGAGATGAGCAGTTCTTC
CASTTRAGDEQFF
>TRBJ1-2|TRBD1|TRBV6-1|.
TGTGCCAGCACAGGGGGGCGCGACAGGGTAGACTATGGCTACACCTTC
CASTGGRDRVDYGYTF
>TRBJ1-1|.|TRBV20-1|.
TGCAGTGCTAGACTAGGGGCCGACACTGAAGCTTTCTTT
CSARLGADTEAFF
>TRBJ2-1|.|TRBV7-2|many
TGTGCCAGCAGCTTGCTAGGACGAAAGTCTACAGATGAGCAGTTCTTC
CASSLLGRKSTDEQFF
>TRBJ2-2|.|TRBV12-3/TRBV12-4|few
TGTGCCAGCAGTATTAGGTTTTTTCAGGCCGGGGAGCTGTTTTTT
CASSIRFFQAGELFF
>TRBJ1-1|TRBD1|TRBV7-8|.
TGTGCCAGCAGCTCCGTCCCGGGACAGGGGGTGGGCACTGAAGCTTTCTTT
CASSSVPGQGVGTEAFF
>TRBJ1-1|TRBD1|TRBV30|.
TGTGCCTGGCGTCGACAGGGAGGCACTGAAGCTTTCTTT
CAWRRQGGTEAFF